The 16 T cell receptor beta chains in this list originate from one sample, sequenced in a study of T-cell memory formation after mild COVID-19. TCRdb re-derived calls from the 5' RACE reads in MiXCR, one entry per CDR3 protein. The table lists about 560,000 distinct CDR3 sequences, 20% to 25% of them singletons. Sequencing was done on a sample of PBMCs or a T cell subset sorted from them (not recorded which). The source of these receptors is an adult woman who had mild COVID-19 (a few samples of this study predate the infection). Cell type and time point are not known.

The V gene is TRBV24-1, the J gene TRBJ2-3, with D perhaps matching TRBD1 (5 bases). Trimming removed 3 bases from V and 1 base from J, with 10 bases in between. Looked up from germline, CDR1 is KGHDR and CDR2 is SFDVKD. This CDR3 spans 15 amino acids. CDR3 sequence: CATSDIRGRTDTQYF. CDR3 nucleotides: TGTGCCACCAGTGATATAAGGGGTCGCACAGATACGCAGTATTTT.

CDR3 region: CASRPHRDPITGELFF. The CDR3, as DNA: TGTGCCAGCAGACCCCACCGGGACCCTATTACCGGGGAGCTGTTTTTT. The gene calls are TRBV6-2 or TRBV6-3 and TRBJ2-2; tentatively, D is TRBD1 or TRBD2 (5 bases each). V gave up 6 bases and J gave up 5 bases, with 19 bases separating them. Per the germline V gene, CDR1 is MNHEY and CDR2 is SVGEGT. The CDR3 length is 16 residues.

The sample holds a few counts of this clonotype. The chain combines TRBV7-3 with TRBJ2-5; D might be TRBD1 (6 bases). Germline CDR1 reads SGHTA; CDR2 reads FQGTGA. The CDR3 loop spans 13 amino acids. V lost 5 bases to trimming and J lost 5 bases, with 12 bases between them. The CDR3 DNA reads TGTGCCAGCAGCCGGGACAAAGGGGAGACCCAGTACTTC. As protein: CASSRDKGETQYF.

This clonotype was found many times. The genes are TRBV28 and TRBJ2-1; 8 nucleotides agree with TRBD2. The V gene end was trimmed by 7 bases and the J gene end by 0 bases; junction bases not matched to a gene: 11. Germline CDR1 MDHEN, CDR2 SYDVKM. The CDR3 contains 17 residues. The CDR3 DNA is TGTGCCAGCATCAACTCCGCGGGGGGAAGCTCCTACAATGAGCAGTTCTTC. Translation: CASINSAGGSSYNEQFF.

The gene calls are TRBV15 and TRBJ2-2, with D possibly matching TRBD2 (6 bases). Germline V gene data show CDR1 as LNHNV and CDR2 as YYDKDF (reference sequence). The CDR3 totals 16 residues. Trimming cost V 2 bases and J 3 bases, with 13 bases left between them. CDR3 bases: TGTGCCACCAGCAGACCTACCGGGACTGACACCGGGGAGCTGTTTTTT. Its protein product is CATSRPTGTDTGELFF.

The chain carries TRBV6-1 and TRBJ2-3; the D gene could be TRBD1 or TRBD2 (6 bases each). The CDR3 is 20 amino acids. CDR1 is MNHNS, CDR2 SASEGT, per germline. The V gene lost 7 bases and the J gene lost 0 bases, with 29 bases spanning the gap. The CDR3 is CASIRGQVWVGLTSTDTQYF. The DNA of the CDR3 is TGTGCCAGCATTCGGGGGCAGGTGTGGGTCGGACTGACTAGCACAGATACGCAGTATTTT.

The chain uses TRBV6-5 and TRBJ1-4; 7 bases match TRBD1. Germline V gene lookup returns CDR1 MNHEY and CDR2 SVGAGI. The ends lost 7 bases at V and 10 bases at J; junction bases unmatched: 12. This CDR3 comprises 14 residues. As DNA, the CDR3 is TGTGCCAGCACCCAAGGGACAGCCCGAGGAAAACTGTTTTTT. This gives the protein CASTQGTARGKLFF.

This clonotype has a count of ten or more. The rearrangement links TRBV27 to TRBJ1-6, with 9 bases that match TRBD1. This CDR3 comprises 17 residues. Germline lookup yields CDR1 MNHEY and CDR2 SMNVEV (reference sequence). Unmatched junction bases numbered 7, after V lost 5 bases and J lost 2 bases. The CDR3 loop is CASSPGQGFAYNSPLHF. The CDR3 nucleotides are TGTGCCAGCAGTCCGGGACAGGGTTTTGCCTATAATTCACCCCTCCACTTT.

A few counts support this clonotype. The V gene is TRBV7-3, the J gene TRBJ2-5, with D perhaps matching TRBD2 (5 bases). The CDR3 totals 13 residues. Looked up from germline, CDR1 is SGHTA and CDR2 is FQGTGA. Between the trimmed V and J ends, which lost 2 bases and 4 bases, there was a span of 8 bases. The CDR3 sequence: CASSLLGGETQYF. The CDR3 nucleotides read TGTGCCAGCAGCTTATTAGGAGGAGAGACCCAGTACTTC.

This clonotype came up a few times. The rearrangement links TRBV20-1 to TRBJ2-3; D is uncertain. The CDR3 has 11 amino acids. The germline V gene has CDR1 DFQATT and CDR2 SNEGSKA (reference sequence). V was pared by 4 bases and J by 6 bases, with 8 bases between. CDR3 DNA sequence: TGCAGTGCTACCACGGCCGATACGCAGTATTTT. Residues: CSATTADTQYF.

This chain joins TRBV20-1 and TRBJ2-7; TRBD2 agrees at 7 bases. The V segment lost 1 base and the J segment 6 bases; nucleotides outside the gene matches: 12. The V gene's germline CDR1 is DFQATT and CDR2 SNEGSKA (reference sequence). CDR3 length equals 15 residues. CDR3 protein: CSARVLAMGPGEQYF. CDR3 in DNA: TGCAGTGCTAGAGTACTAGCGATGGGGCCTGGCGAGCAGTACTTC.

This clonotype showed up just a few times. V is TRBV7-2 and J is TRBJ2-7, with 9 nucleotides matching TRBD1. The CDR3 has 15 amino acids. Germline V lookup: CDR1 SGHTA, CDR2 FQGNSA. J gave up 3 bases and V 5 bases, and 8 bases lay outside the gene matches. CDR3 amino acids: CASSPTGGTYYEQYF. CDR3 DNA sequence: TGTGCCAGCAGCCCGACAGGGGGTACCTACTACGAGCAGTACTTC.

This clonotype was recorded a few times. The chain uses TRBV5-1 and TRBJ2-3; D may match TRBD1 or TRBD2 (5 bases each). The CDR3 sequence is 14 residues long. V lost 7 bases and J 2 bases, leaving 14 bases between the germline ends. CDR1 is SGHRS, CDR2 YFSETQ, per germline. The CDR3 loop is CASGAGEITDTQYF. The CDR3 DNA reads TGCGCCAGCGGGGCTGGGGAGATCACAGATACGCAGTATTTT.

This clonotype occurred many times. V is TRBV24-1 and J is TRBJ2-5; 8 bases match TRBD1. The junction had 6 bases not matched to a gene; V was cut back by 3 bases and J by 4 bases. This CDR3 spans 15 amino acids. CDR1 and CDR2 (germline): KGHDR, SFDVKD. As DNA, the CDR3 is TGTGCCACCAGTGATCCAGCGACAGGGGCAGAGACCCAGTACTTC. Translated: CATSDPATGAETQYF.

This chain uses TRBV12-3 or TRBV12-4 with TRBJ2-3; TRBD2 is a possible D gene (6 bases). CDR3 length: 15 residues. V shed 2 bases and J shed 6 bases, with 15 bases lying between them. Written as DNA, the CDR3 is TGTGCCAGCAGTTTACTCGGGACTTCAGGGGATACGCAGTATTTT. Protein product: CASSLLGTSGDTQYF.

The chain joins TRBV2 to TRBJ2-1; 13 bases agree with TRBD2. The V and J ends lost 8 bases and 7 bases, in that order; junction bases with no gene match: 8. This CDR3 has 15 amino acids. Germline values: CDR1 SNHLY, CDR2 FYNNEI. CDR3 sequence: CASEAGTSGDNEQFF. The DNA for the CDR3 is TGTGCCAGCGAAGCCGGGACTAGCGGGGATAATGAGCAGTTCTTC.